What follows is one TCR beta chain and its context. This clone was observed a few times. It lacks a known antigen. No much larger clone exists at a distance of one base, and base qualities are not known. The protocol used for the library was the immunoSEQ multiplex PCR assay. TCR beta CDR3 sequencing was performed on DNA from the cultured, isolated CD4+ T cells. Per the source publication's procedure: Non-productive TCR sequences were discarded, and reads were trimmed to the CDR3 region, with only CDR3s of 7 or more amino acids retained. The MANAFEST web app was used to pick out antigen-specific clonotypes by comparing their expansion in peptide wells with that in reference cultures. For clones to be considered positive, expansion at FDR<0.05 versus reference and all other wells, an odds ratio above 5, and a frequency above 0.1% in two replicate wells were required. A clonotype was defined as cross-reactive if the clonotype was significantly expanded both in SARS-CoV-2 spike wells and in at least one common cold coronavirus spike condition. Levenshtein distance calculated with the stringdist R package was used to assess CDR3 similarity, and unrooted trees were constructed with ape in R 3.6.1. TCRdb limited this immuneACCESS table to in-frame rearrangements with V and J called. A share of clones is missing; checked studies link under half to unresolved V genes, and the rest is unexplained. The D gene and trimming were derived from the DNA, and the V and J assignments and clone size from that table. The sample yields roughly 71,000 clones; 76% were counted once. 0.8% to 1% of the sample belongs to the ten largest clones.

The CDR3 runs 18 amino acids, cysteine and phenylalanine included. Only the CDR3 DNA is retained, 54 bases long and in frame from the first base. V has 5 bases trimmed and J has 4 bases trimmed; junction bases matching no gene number 12. The germline V gene gives CDR1 as MGHRA and CDR2 as YSYEKL. The ViraFEST assay stimulated PBMC with viral peptide pools and then used TCR sequencing to identify antigen-specific CD4+ T cell clonotypes by expansion. After about 9 days of culture, CD4+ T cells were isolated with the EasySep CD4+ T cell isolation kit. Each participant got two doses of an mRNA SARS-CoV-2 vaccine, either BNT162b2 or mRNA-1273. Healthy vaccine recipients had no prior SARS-CoV-2 infection, confirmed by negative nucleocapsid antibodies before and after vaccination. Each well held two million PBMC cultured in IMDM containing about 5.5% human AB serum, around 10 IU/ml IL-2 and gentamicin, along with around 11 ug/ml peptides. On days 3 and 7, half of the culture medium was replaced with fresh IL-2-containing medium. Unless noted otherwise, every peptide stimulation condition was cultured in triplicate wells. Using Ficoll-Paque Plus gradient centrifugation, PBMC were separated from whole blood and then either used fresh or cryopreserved at -140C. The spike proteins of SARS-CoV-2 and of the common cold coronaviruses HCoV-NL63, HCoV-OC43 and HCoV-229E were spanned by overlapping peptide pools. The QIAamp micro DNA kit was used to extract genomic DNA from the cultured CD4+ T cells.

This entry is derived from a study of vaccination effects on CD4 cells after COVID-19 (dated by TCRdb to between 2022 and 2023). Study-level background: Across the study, the median time from the second dose to post-vaccine sampling was 72 days (range 14 to 241). SARS-CoV-2 spike-specific CD4+ TCR repertoires were compared before and after mRNA vaccination in COVID-19 convalescent patients and in infection-naive vaccine recipients. A total of around eleven COVID-19 convalescent patients and several SARS-CoV-2-naive healthy vaccine recipients were included in the full study. In the study, cultures from other donors were sequenced using the Oncomine TCR Beta short-read assay on an Illumina iSeq 100. The paper as a whole reports these results and caveats: Among healthy vaccine recipients, nearly all vaccine-induced clones were SARS-CoV-2 mono-reactive, and just 1 of 255 was cross-reactive with common cold coronaviruses. At late post-vaccination timepoints, both infection-induced and vaccine-induced clones showed marked clonal contraction, consistent with waning T cell responses. The study was limited by a small number of convalescent patients and lacked early post-infection timepoints.

This clonotype originated in a human donor who received a COVID-19 vaccine. This specimen was CD4+ T cells from PBMCs cultured with HCoV-OC43 spike peptides, taken after COVID-19 vaccination. In the paper's terms, the cell subset or site label means: HCoV-OC43 spike overlapping peptide pool stimulation. This receptor chain uses TRBV4-1 and TRBJ2-6; the junction holds 9 bases that match TRBD1. CDR3 sequence: CASSGVRDRARGANVLTF. The bases read TGCGCCAGCAGCGGCGTTCGGGACAGGGCTCGAGGGGCCAACGTCCTGACTTTC.